The sequence of this T cell receptor beta chain was determined in a study of molecular identifiers for immune sequencing clone quantification. Study results and limitations: Over 97% of CMV-specific effector molecules, but under 1% of naive ones, were in clones above 20 copies.

Many counts were recorded for this clonotype. Its specificity is unknown. Each CDR3 protein gets one entry after TCRdb re-called the PCR reads with MiXCR. The table shows about 640,000 distinct CDR3 sequences, with 15% to 20% occurring only once. Trimming pared 8 bases from V and 5 bases from J, leaving 15 bases between. The CDR3 runs 13 residues. CDR1 WSHSY and CDR2 SAAADI come from the germline V gene. Sequences were obtained from naive CD8+ T cells from blood, with Jurkat cell RNA spiked in. Described subset: FACS-sorted CD8+CD4-CCR7+CD45RA+ naive T cells. The clonotype originates from a human donor in good health. Some libraries in this study had Jurkat cell RNA spiked in. This chain joins TRBV10-2 and TRBJ2-5, with D uncertain. The CDR3 loop reads CASSATIMETQYF. CDR3 sequence (DNA): TGCGCCAGCTCAGCGACAATCATGGAGACCCAGTACTTC.